The subject of this entry is one T cell receptor beta chain. In the original workflow: Cell counts per sample came from amplifying reference gene primers. TCRdb's table, derived via immunoSEQ multiplex PCR, lists solely in-frame clones and lacks some. Clonal size and the V and J genes are those of that table, whereas D and trimming came from the DNA. The table lists 300,000 to 350,000 clones, almost 90% of them singletons. Germline lookup yields CDR1 MNHEY and CDR2 SMNVEV (reference sequence). V lost 6 bases to trimming and J lost 1 base; unmatched junction nucleotides: 10. The CDR3 covers 16 residues. This record comes from a study of blood T cell repertoires in COVID-19. Study as a whole: The origin of the acute and convalescent COVID-19 samples was the United States, Italy and Spain. Sample material is recorded as cDNA or gDNA derived from T cells, B-cell-depleted T cells, or PBMCs.

Seattle cases were enrolled at active infection and followed longitudinally. Sequences were obtained from peripheral blood. V usage is TRBV27 and J usage is TRBJ2-7; 9 positions agree with TRBD2. The clonotype originates from a woman aged 70-85 years with COVID-19, enrolled during active disease. In DNA form, the CDR3 reads TGTGCCAGCAGACCTCCTCCTAGCGGGGCTTCCTACGAGCAGTACTTC. It yields the protein CASRPPPSGASYEQYF.